This entry is about one TCR beta chain. Germline V gene data show CDR1 as LNHDA and CDR2 as SQIVND (reference sequence). CDR3 length: 15 residues. These data belong to a study of blood T cells in healthy people across ages. For the second PCR, which ran for about 7 to 11 cycles, a sample-barcoded 5' primer and a J-beta primer mix were used. In TCRdb, the 5' RACE reads were re-called with MiXCR into one record per CDR3 protein. Of about 780,000 distinct CDR3 sequences in the sample, more than 25% were seen once. A further study also used this sample, focusing on T cells of mothers and their children.

Sequencing was performed on blood. The V and J genes are TRBV19 and TRBJ2-7; TRBD1 matches at 8 bases. The J call is uncertain, as TRBJ2-5 better fits the DNA end. The clonotype originates from a boy aged 10-17 years in good health. CDR3 amino acids: CASSTRTGTIGTQYF. In nucleotides, the CDR3 is TGTGCCAGTAGTACCCGGACAGGGACCATTGGGACCCAGTACTTC.